This T cell receptor (beta chain) was recovered during a study of shared clonotypes between healthy human individuals. Study findings and constraints: Generation probabilities of non-shared clonotypes were lower (relative to those shared by all four donors).

The V end lost 3 bases, the J end lost 5 bases, and 16 bases lay between the germline ends. This CDR3 spans 15 amino acids. Germline V gene lookup returns CDR1 ENHRY and CDR2 SYGVKD. Sequencing was performed with immunoSEQ multiplex PCR; in TCRdb, only in-frame clones are kept and a portion is missing. The sample includes about 1 million clones, 75% of them seen just once. This clone has a handful of counts. No antigen is known for it. The sequence was obtained from a man between 18 and 35 years old in good health. The V and J genes are TRBV10-3 and TRBJ1-1; possibly TRBD1 for D (6 bases). The sequencing input was memory CD4+ T cells sorted from blood. Subset given: CD45RA-negative fraction. In DNA form, the CDR3 reads TGTGCCATCAGTGACCCCCAGGGGCTGGGGACTGAAGCTTTCTTT. Amino acid sequence: CAISDPQGLGTEAFF.